The clone carrying this TCR beta chain was observed at least ten times. Construction of TCR beta libraries relied on iRepertoire HTBI primers and on Arm-PCR targeting CDR3 regions. From the multiplex PCR reads, TCRdb called clonotypes with MiXCR, one entry per CDR3 protein. The repertoire has approximately 360,000 distinct CDR3 sequences, over 9.5% of them found once; the top ten carry approximately 17%. This record belongs to a study of regulatory T cells in long-lasting Graves disease. Trimming left V 7 bases short and J 1 base short, with 12 bases between. Germline CDR1 and CDR2: SGHVS and FQNEAQ. The CDR3 length is 14 residues. The time point here: newly diagnosed GD, antithyroid drugs for less than 3 months. Isolated PBMC RNA provided the starting material for the TCR library. With EDTA tubes as the receptacles, 7.5 to 10 milliliters of peripheral blood were drawn. This same sample was also part of a study on T cells in Graves' hyperthyroidism and ophthalmopathy. That paper states: Through a model of 13 V-J features, ophthalmopathy was separated from stable hyperthyroidism.

The clonotype originates from a woman between 18 and 29 years old with Graves disease. The chain combines TRBV7-8 with TRBJ2-3; D possibly corresponds to TRBD2 (6 bases). Sample: peripheral blood mononuclear cells (PBMCs), taken at new diagnosis, from a patient treated with antithyroid drugs. This CDR3 is CASIRASGTDTQYF. CDR3 nucleotides: TGTGCCAGCATCCGGGCTAGCGGCACAGATACGCAGTATTTT.